This TCR beta chain is drawn from a study of cytomegalovirus exposure and HLA in healthy donors. Across the study: It was reported in a later analysis that the approximately 120 validation repertoires used the same platform as the roughly 700 first-cohort repertoires. The study's findings and limits: TCR clusters originating in the first cohort tended to co-occur in the approximately 120 validation repertoires, according to a later analysis. The listing of fewer than 200 TCR beta chains classed them as cytomegalovirus-associated.

Losses at the gene ends were 5 bases for V and 0 bases for J; bases not matched to a gene: 5. Germline V gene data show CDR1 as SGDLS and CDR2 as YYNGEE. The CDR3 covers 14 residues. A remark on this clone: What it binds is unknown.

The repertoire was sequenced with immunoSEQ multiplex PCR; TCRdb's copy has only in-frame clones and lacks some. The table shows under 150,000 clones, with around 87% occurring only once. The donors belonged to the roughly 110-subject validation cohort, separate from the roughly 700-subject first cohort. J is TRBJ2-7 and V is TRBV9, with 7 bases that match TRBD1. This clonotype was sampled from a man younger than 30 in good health and CMV-seropositive. Sequencing input: PBMCs. The CDR3 coding sequence is TGTGCCAGCAGTCCCGGGACAGCCTCCTACGAGCAGTACTTC. Amino acid sequence: CASSPGTASYEQYF.